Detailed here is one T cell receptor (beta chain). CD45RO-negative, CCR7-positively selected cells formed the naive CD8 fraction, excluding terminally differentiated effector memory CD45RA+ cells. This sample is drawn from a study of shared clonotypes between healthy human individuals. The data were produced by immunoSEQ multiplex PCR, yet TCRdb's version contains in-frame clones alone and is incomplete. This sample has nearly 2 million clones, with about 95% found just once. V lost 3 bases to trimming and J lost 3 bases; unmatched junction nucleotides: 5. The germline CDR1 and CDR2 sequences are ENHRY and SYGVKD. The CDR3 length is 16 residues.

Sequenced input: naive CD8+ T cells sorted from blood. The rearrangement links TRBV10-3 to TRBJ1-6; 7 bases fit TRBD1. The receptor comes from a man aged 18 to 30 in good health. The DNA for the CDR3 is TGTGCCATCAGTGACGGGACAGAGATCTATAATTCACCCCTCCACTTT. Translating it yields CAISDGTEIYNSPLHF.